This T cell receptor (beta chain) appears in the sequencing data of a study of cytomegalovirus exposure and HLA in healthy donors. The study's findings and limits: CMV antigen specificity of three CMV-associated chains was confirmed in vitro. Presence/absence results assume similar sequencing depth per donor, which may not hold.

Remarks on this clone: Its antigen is not identified.

Healthy individuals who donated bone marrow served as the donors. With 6 bases removed from V and 1 base from J, the gap between germline ends came to 7 bases. The CDR3 totals 12 residues. Germline assignment: CDR1 SNHLY and CDR2 FYNNEI. Primers for the PCR totalled 60 Vbeta and 13 Jbeta. Original methodology: There were around 80 million unique TCR beta chains by a later count, and some 12 million of them were shared. The table came from immunoSEQ multiplex PCR; TCRdb's copy has only in-frame clones and leaves some out. Clone size and the V and J calls come from that table; the DNA yielded D and trimming. This sample has roughly 150,000 clones, with 75% to 90% found just once.

Input material: PBMCs. The clonotype comes from a male donor in good health and CMV-seronegative. The rearrangement joins TRBV2 to TRBJ2-7; tentative D call: TRBD1 (5 bases). The DNA for the CDR3 is TGTGCCAGCAGAGGGGCATCCTACGAGCAGTACTTC. This sequence encodes CASRGASYEQYF.